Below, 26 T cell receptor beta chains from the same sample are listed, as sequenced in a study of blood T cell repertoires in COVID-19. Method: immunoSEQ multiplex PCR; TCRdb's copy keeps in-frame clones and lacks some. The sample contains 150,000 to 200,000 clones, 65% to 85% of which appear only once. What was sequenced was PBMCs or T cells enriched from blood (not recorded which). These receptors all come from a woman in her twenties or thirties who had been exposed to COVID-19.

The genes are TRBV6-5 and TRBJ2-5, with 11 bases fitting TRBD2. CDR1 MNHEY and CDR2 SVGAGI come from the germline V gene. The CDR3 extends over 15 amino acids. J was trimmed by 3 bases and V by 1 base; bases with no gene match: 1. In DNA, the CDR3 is TGTGCCAGCAGTTACTTGGGACTAGCGGAAGAGACCCAGTACTTC. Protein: CASSYLGLAEETQYF.

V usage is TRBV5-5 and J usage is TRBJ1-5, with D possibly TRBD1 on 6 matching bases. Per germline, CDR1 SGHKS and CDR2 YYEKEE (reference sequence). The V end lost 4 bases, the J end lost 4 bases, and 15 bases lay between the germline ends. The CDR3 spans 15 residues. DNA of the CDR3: TGTGCCAGCAGCCTCCAGGACAGAGGAAATCAGCCCCAGCATTTT. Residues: CASSLQDRGNQPQHF.

CDR3: CASSYPLGGGYTF. The CDR3 coding sequence is TGTGCCAGCAGTTACCCTCTTGGAGGTGGCTACACCTTC. V gene TRBV6-2 or TRBV6-3 combines with J gene TRBJ1-2; D remains ambiguous. The CDR3 spans 13 residues. Germline V gives CDR1 MNHEY, CDR2 SVGEGT. The V gene lost 2 bases and the J gene lost 7 bases, with 11 bases spanning the gap.

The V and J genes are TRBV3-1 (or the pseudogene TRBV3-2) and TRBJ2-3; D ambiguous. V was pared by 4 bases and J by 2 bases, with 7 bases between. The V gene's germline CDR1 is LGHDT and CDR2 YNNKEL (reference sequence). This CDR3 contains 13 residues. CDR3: CASSPTYTDTQYF. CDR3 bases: TGTGCCAGCAGCCCGACTTACACAGATACGCAGTATTTT.

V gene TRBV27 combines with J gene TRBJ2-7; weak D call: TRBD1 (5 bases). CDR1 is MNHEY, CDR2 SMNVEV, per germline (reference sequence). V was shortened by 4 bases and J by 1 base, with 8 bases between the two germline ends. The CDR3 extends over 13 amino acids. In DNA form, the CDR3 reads TGTGCCAGCAGTTCAGGGATGTCCTACGAGCAGTACTTC. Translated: CASSSGMSYEQYF.

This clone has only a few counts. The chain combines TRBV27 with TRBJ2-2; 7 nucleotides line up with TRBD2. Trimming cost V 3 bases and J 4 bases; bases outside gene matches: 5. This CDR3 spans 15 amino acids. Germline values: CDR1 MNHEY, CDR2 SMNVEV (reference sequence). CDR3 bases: TGTGCCAGCAGTTTCGTACGGGGGGTCACCGGGGAGCTGTTTTTT. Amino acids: CASSFVRGVTGELFF.

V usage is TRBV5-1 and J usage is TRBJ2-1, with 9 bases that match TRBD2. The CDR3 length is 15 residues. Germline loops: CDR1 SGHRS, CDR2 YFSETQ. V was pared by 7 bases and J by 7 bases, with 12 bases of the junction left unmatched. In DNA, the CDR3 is TGCGCCAGCCGGGCTGCGGCGGGGGGGTCGAATGAGCAGTTCTTC. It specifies CASRAAAGGSNEQFF.

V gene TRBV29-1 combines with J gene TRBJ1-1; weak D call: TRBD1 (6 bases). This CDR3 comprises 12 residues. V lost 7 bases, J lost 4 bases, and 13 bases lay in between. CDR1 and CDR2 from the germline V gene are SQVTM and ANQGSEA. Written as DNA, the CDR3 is TGCAGCGGAGAGGACAGATTCACTGAAGCTTTCTTT. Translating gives CSGEDRFTEAFF.

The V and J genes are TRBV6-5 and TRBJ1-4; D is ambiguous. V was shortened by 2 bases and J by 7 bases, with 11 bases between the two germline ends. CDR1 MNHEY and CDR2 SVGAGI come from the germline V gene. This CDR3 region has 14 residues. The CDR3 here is CASSYSGSGEKLFF. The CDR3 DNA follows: TGTGCCAGCAGTTACAGCGGGTCCGGTGAAAAACTGTTTTTT.

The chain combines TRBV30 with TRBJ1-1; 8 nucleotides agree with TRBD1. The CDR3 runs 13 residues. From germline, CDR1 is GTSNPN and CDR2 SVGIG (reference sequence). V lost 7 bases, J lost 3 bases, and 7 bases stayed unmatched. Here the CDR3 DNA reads TGTGCCTCTAACAGGGGGAGGGACACTGAAGCTTTCTTT. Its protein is CASNRGRDTEAFF.

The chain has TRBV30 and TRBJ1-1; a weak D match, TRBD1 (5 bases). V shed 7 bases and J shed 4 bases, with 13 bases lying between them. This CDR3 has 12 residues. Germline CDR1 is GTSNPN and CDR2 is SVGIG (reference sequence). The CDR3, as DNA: TGTGCCTTAAGGGGATTGGCCACTGAAGCTTTCTTT. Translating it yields CALRGLATEAFF. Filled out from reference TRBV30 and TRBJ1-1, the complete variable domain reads SQTIHQWPATLVQPVGSPLSLECTVEGTSNPNLYWYRQAAGRGLQLLFYSVGIGQISSEVPQNLSASRPQDRQFILSSKKLLLSDSGFYLCALRGLATEAFFGQGTRLTVV.

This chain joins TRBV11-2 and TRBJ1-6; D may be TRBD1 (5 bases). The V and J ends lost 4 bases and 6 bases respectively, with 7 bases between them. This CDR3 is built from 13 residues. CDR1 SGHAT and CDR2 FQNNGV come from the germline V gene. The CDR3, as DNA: TGTGCCAGCAGCTCGGGACTTAATTCACCCCTCCACTTT. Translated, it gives CASSSGLNSPLHF.

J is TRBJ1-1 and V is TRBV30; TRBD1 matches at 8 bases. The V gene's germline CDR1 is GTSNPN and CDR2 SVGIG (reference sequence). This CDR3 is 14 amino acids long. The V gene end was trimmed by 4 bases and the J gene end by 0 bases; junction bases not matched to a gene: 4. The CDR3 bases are TGTGCCTGGACAGGGGGCCTCTTGAACACTGAAGCTTTCTTT. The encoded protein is CAWTGGLLNTEAFF.

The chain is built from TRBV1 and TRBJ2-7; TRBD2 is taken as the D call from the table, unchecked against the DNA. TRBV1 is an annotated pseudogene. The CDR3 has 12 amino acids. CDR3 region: CTSSQGGYEQYF. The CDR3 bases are TGCACCAGCAGCCAAGGAGGGTACGAGCAGTACTTC.

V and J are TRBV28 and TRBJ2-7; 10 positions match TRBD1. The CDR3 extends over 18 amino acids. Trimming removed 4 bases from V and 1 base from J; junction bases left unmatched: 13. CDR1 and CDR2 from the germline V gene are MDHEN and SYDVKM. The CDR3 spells CASSWTGGGGRGSYEQYF. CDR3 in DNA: TGTGCCAGCAGTTGGACAGGGGGAGGGGGACGGGGATCCTACGAGCAGTACTTC.

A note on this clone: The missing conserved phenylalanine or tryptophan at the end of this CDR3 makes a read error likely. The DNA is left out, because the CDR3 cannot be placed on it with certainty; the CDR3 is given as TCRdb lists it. This CDR3 reads CARIIDPIVFVL. V usage is TRBV23-1 and J usage is TRBJ2-7; TRBD2 was called by the table and not checked on the DNA. TRBV23-1 falls under the ORF class, with uncertain function. Termini included, the CDR3 measures 12 amino acids.

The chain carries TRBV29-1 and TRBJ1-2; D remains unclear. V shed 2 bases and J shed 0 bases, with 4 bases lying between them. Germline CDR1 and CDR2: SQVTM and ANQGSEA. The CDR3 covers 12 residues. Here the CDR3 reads CSVESSNYGYTF. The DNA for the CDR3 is TGCAGCGTTGAATCGTCTAACTATGGCTACACCTTC.

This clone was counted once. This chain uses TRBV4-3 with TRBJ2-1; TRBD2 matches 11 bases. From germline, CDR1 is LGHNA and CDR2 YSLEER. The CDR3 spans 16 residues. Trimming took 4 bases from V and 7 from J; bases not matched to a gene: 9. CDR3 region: CASSPSGASGGNEQFF. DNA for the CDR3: TGCGCCAGCAGCCCCTCGGGGGCTAGCGGGGGGAATGAGCAGTTCTTC.

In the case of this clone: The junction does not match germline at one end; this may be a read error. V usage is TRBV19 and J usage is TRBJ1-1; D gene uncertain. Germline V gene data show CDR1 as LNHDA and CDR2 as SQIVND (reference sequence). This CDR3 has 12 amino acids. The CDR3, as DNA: TGTGCCAGTAAACCCGACAACAATGAAGCTTTCTTT. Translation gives CASKPDNNEAFF.

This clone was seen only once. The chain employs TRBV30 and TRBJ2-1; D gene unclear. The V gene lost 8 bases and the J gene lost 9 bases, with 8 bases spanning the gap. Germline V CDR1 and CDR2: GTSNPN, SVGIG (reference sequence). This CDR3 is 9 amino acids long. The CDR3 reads CATDSEQFF. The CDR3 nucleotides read TGTGCCACTGACTCTGAGCAGTTCTTC. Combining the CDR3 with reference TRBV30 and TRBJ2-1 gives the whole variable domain SQTIHQWPATLVQPVGSPLSLECTVEGTSNPNLYWYRQAAGRGLQLLFYSVGIGQISSEVPQNLSASRPQDRQFILSSKKLLLSDSGFYLCATDSEQFFGPGTRLTVL.

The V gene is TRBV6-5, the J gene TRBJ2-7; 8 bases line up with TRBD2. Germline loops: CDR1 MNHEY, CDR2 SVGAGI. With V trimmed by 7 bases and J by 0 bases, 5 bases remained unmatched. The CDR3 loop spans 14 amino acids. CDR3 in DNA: TGTGCCAGCATACGCGGGGGGATCTCCTACGAGCAGTACTTC. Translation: CASIRGGISYEQYF.

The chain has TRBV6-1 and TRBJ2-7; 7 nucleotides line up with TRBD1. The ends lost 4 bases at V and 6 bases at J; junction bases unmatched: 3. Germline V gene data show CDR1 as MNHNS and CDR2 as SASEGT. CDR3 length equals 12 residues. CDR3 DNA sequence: TGTGCCAGCAGTGCAACAGGGGTCGAGCAGTACTTC. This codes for CASSATGVEQYF.

As DNA, the CDR3 is TGTGCCAGCTCAACCGGGGGGAGGAATGGCTACACCTTC. It yields the protein CASSTGGRNGYTF. V gene TRBV18 combines with J gene TRBJ1-2, with a possible D match to TRBD1 (5 bases). The germline V gene has CDR1 KGHSH and CDR2 LQKENI. The CDR3 spans 13 residues. Trimming shortened V by 5 bases and J by 6 bases, and 13 bases separated the two germline ends.

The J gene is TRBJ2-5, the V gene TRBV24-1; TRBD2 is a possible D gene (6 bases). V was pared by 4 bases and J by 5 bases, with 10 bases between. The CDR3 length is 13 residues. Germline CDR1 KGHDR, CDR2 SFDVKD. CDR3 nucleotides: TGTGCCACCAGTGACGGGGCGGGGGAGACCCAGTACTTC. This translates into CATSDGAGETQYF.

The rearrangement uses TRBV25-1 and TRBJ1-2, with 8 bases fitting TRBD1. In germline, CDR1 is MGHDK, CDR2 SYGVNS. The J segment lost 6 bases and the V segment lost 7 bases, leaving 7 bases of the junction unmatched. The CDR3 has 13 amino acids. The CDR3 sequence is CASTYPGQDGYTF. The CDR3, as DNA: TGTGCCAGCACCTATCCGGGACAGGATGGCTACACCTTC.

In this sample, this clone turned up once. The CDR3 sequence: CASSLNRGYADTQYF. The CDR3 coding sequence is TGTGCCAGCAGCTTAAACAGGGGATATGCAGATACGCAGTATTTT. The chain has TRBV7-8 and TRBJ2-3, with 7 bases that match TRBD1. The CDR3 has 15 amino acids. V lost 2 bases, J lost 4 bases, and 6 bases stayed unmatched. Germline CDR1 is SGHVS and CDR2 is FQNEAQ.